This is a list of T cell receptor beta chains from one sample in a study of cytomegalovirus exposure and HLA in healthy donors. Profiling relied on immunoSEQ multiplex PCR, and the TCRdb table lists in-frame clones only, not all of them. Here the sample spans about 170,000 clones, over 70% being singletons. The sequenced material came from PBMCs. The receptors derive from a female donor in good health and CMV-seronegative. CDR3s include the opening cysteine and the closing phenylalanine or tryptophan. Each record gives: J gene, V gene, CDR3 length, clone size, D gene, CDR3 protein, CDR3 DNA. A D gene is named only where the DNA matches it firmly. The listing skips clone size in some rows; elsewhere it reads once, few, many or a size class.

J: TRBJ2-5; V: TRBV11-2; length: 14; size: .; D: .; CDR3: CASSSDRSSETQYF; DNA: TGTGCCAGCAGTTCAGACAGGTCCTCAGAGACCCAGTACTTC
J: TRBJ2-7; V: TRBV7-3; length: 16; size: once; D: .; CDR3: CASSPREPISTYEQYF; DNA: TGTGCCAGCAGCCCTCGAGAGCCAATTTCCACCTACGAGCAGTACTTC
J: TRBJ2-3; V: TRBV5-1; length: 14; size: .; D: TRBD2; CDR3: CASSGTSGTDTQYF; DNA: TGCGCCAGCTCCGGGACTAGCGGTACAGATACGCAGTATTTT
J: TRBJ2-3; V: TRBV9; length: 14; size: .; D: .; CDR3: CASSVSGSTDTQYF; DNA: TGTGCCAGCAGCGTCTCAGGGAGCACAGATACGCAGTATTTT
J: TRBJ2-2; V: TRBV19; length: 15; size: .; D: .; CDR3: CASGAWAASGGELFF; DNA: TGTGCCAGTGGGGCCTGGGCCGCCTCGGGCGGGGAGCTGTTTTTT
J: TRBJ2-2; V: TRBV2; length: 17; size: .; D: TRBD2; CDR3: CASSAVGLAGSIGELFF; DNA: TGTGCCAGCAGCGCGGTCGGACTAGCGGGAAGTATAGGGGAGCTGTTTTTT
J: TRBJ2-7; V: TRBV7-2; length: 14; size: .; D: TRBD2; CDR3: CASSRLAGSYEQYF; DNA: TGTGCCAGCAGCCGACTAGCAGGGTCCTACGAGCAGTACTTC
J: TRBJ2-5; V: TRBV28; length: 14; size: .; D: .; CDR3: CASSFSSVIETQYF; DNA: TGTGCCAGCAGTTTCTCTAGCGTTATAGAGACCCAGTACTTC
J: TRBJ2-2; V: TRBV2; length: 16; size: few; D: TRBD1; CDR3: CASSESPQGAGGELFF; DNA: TGTGCCAGCAGTGAATCCCCGCAGGGGGCCGGCGGGGAGCTGTTTTTT
J: TRBJ1-2; V: TRBV6-5; length: 14; size: .; D: .; CDR3: CASSYDSFNYGYTF; DNA: TGTGCCAGCAGTTATGACAGCTTTAACTATGGCTACACCTTC
J: TRBJ2-5; V: TRBV10-3; length: 14; size: .; D: .; CDR3: CAISESKGQETQYF; DNA: TGTGCCATCAGTGAGTCGAAGGGGCAAGAGACCCAGTACTTC
J: TRBJ2-1; V: TRBV14; length: 14; size: .; D: .; CDR3: CASRDRNWGNEQFF; DNA: TGTGCCAGCAGAGACAGGAATTGGGGCAATGAGCAGTTCTTC
J: TRBJ1-5; V: TRBV6-6; length: 14; size: once; D: .; CDR3: CASTTGNSNQPQHF; DNA: TGTGCCAGCACAACAGGGAATAGCAATCAGCCCCAGCATTTT
J: TRBJ2-1; V: TRBV5-6; length: 15; size: .; D: TRBD2; CDR3: CASSLGLAGDNEQFF; DNA: TGTGCCAGCAGCTTGGGACTAGCGGGGGACAATGAGCAGTTCTTC
J: TRBJ2-1; V: TRBV6-5; length: 12; size: .; D: .; CDR3: CASSYGGTEQFF; DNA: TGTGCCAGCAGTTACGGAGGCACTGAGCAGTTCTTC
J: TRBJ2-1; V: TRBV10-1; length: 14; size: .; D: TRBD2; CDR3: CASSDGGRSNEQFF; DNA: TGCGCCAGCAGTGACGGGGGGAGAAGCAATGAGCAGTTCTTC
J: TRBJ2-3; V: TRBV13; length: 16; size: .; D: TRBD2; CDR3: CASSSLAGGRTDTQYF; DNA: TGTGCCAGCAGCTCCTTAGCGGGGGGCCGCACAGATACGCAGTATTTT
J: TRBJ1-5; V: TRBV12-2; length: 16; size: once; D: .; CDR3: CASRLALRRGNQPQHF; DNA: TGTGCAAGTCGCTTAGCACTTCGGAGAGGCAATCAGCCCCAGCATTTT
J: TRBJ2-7; V: TRBV27; length: 14; size: .; D: .; CDR3: CASSPLPSSYEQYF; DNA: TGTGCCAGCAGTCCCCTCCCCAGCTCCTACGAGCAGTACTTC
J: TRBJ2-3; V: TRBV27; length: 15; size: .; D: TRBD1; CDR3: CASVRDRARTDTQYF; DNA: TGTGCCAGCGTGCGGGACAGGGCCCGCACAGATACGCAGTATTTT
J: TRBJ2-3; V: TRBV19; length: 16; size: .; D: TRBD2; CDR3: CASSRDTSGFTDTQYF; DNA: TGTGCCAGTAGTAGGGACACTAGCGGTTTCACAGATACGCAGTATTTT
J: TRBJ1-1; V: TRBV7-3; length: 15; size: .; D: TRBD1; CDR3: CASSYLGQGNTEAFF; DNA: TGTGCCAGCAGCTACCTAGGACAGGGGAATACTGAAGCTTTCTTT